This record covers a single TCR beta chain. This clone appeared once. The antigen this receptor binds is unknown. No base-level quality is on record; no much larger clone is a single base apart. This specimen belongs to a study of STAT3 mutations in large granular lymphocyte leukemia (dated by TCRdb to 2018 to 2020). About the full investigation: Roughly half of the T-LGLL patients who were sequenced longitudinally carried canonical activating STAT3 mutations. More than half of T-LGLL patients received one or more immunosuppressive therapy regimens, with hematologic response in about two fifths of those treated. Patients with T-cell large granular lymphocyte leukemia underwent serial deep sequencing of TCRbeta CDR3 and STAT3 to reconstruct clonal hierarchy and dynamics. Some 17 representative T-LGLL cases were selected from an initial cohort of a few hundred LGL patients for longitudinal TCRbeta and STAT3 sequencing. As controls, the study also included longitudinal sequencing of a couple of patients with natural killer LGL leukemia. Each patient was sequenced at an average of around 4 time points, ranging from 2 to 8 samplings. Beyond this particular receptor, the publication reports: In several patients, dominant TCR clone burden exceeded STAT3 mutant burden, suggesting STAT3 mutation arose secondarily within a pre-expanded clone. Variable intervals between samplings and differing treatment regimens complicated linking therapy response to changes in TCR clonal burden. Since codominant clonotypes persisted in some patients, a small but highly pathogenic clone may have gone undetected. At least one immunodominant TCRbeta clonotype was identified in every T-LGLL patient, and multiple immunodominant subclonotypes were identified in about half of the T-LGLL patients. TCR clonotype switching after therapy was observed in 6 of 18 patients, and all newly emerging clones were found to be STAT3 wild type. Because no samples were available when a clone first appeared, clonal expansion had to be inferred from samplings taken at other points.

The same DNA, extracted from blood mononuclear cells, served for both the TCR sequencing and the STAT3 sequencing. TCRbeta libraries were sequenced on an Illumina MiSeq, averaging roughly 41,000 productive templates per sample. The immunoSEQ assay, which uses multiplex PCR amplification, was used to generate TCRbeta CDR3 libraries. Per the source publication's procedure: Following a previously defined approach, repertoire diversity was calculated, and values close to 0 point to extremely monoclonal samples. TCRdb took this table from immuneACCESS and kept in-frame rearrangements with V and J called. Such tables lack part of the clones; where checked against another copy, unresolved V genes explain under half of the gap, and the rest is unexplained. The D gene and trimming were derived from the DNA, and the V and J assignments and clone size from that table. The sample contains roughly 40,000 clones, around nine tenths of them found a single time. The ten largest account for about 0.46% of the sample.

From the cysteine up to the phenylalanine, the CDR3 has a length of 14 residues. Just CDR3 DNA is preserved here, 42 bases in frame from base 1. The junction carries 10 bases between V and J, which are trimmed by 5 bases and 2 bases respectively. For CDR1 and CDR2, the germline V gene (reference sequence) lists LNHDA and SQIVND. The source material was PBMCs. The chain is assembled from TRBV19 and TRBJ2-1; no D segment can be confidently identified. This receptor was identified in a human donor with T large granular lymphocyte leukemia. Some clones in this sample may be carry-over from other donors' samples. The CDR3 sequence is CASSRGDAYNEQFF. The sequence in DNA is TGTGCCAGTAGTCGAGGTGATGCCTACAATGAGCAGTTCTTC.